This paragraph reports one TCR beta chain. Its antigen is as yet unknown. This specimen comes from a study of T cell repertoires and Cas9 in healthy adults. Background on the study: CD4 and CD8 compartments: SpCas9-reactive T cells profiled for potency, cytotoxicity, lineage. Whole-study results and caveats: In vitro, SpCas9-reactive Tregs were reported to curb effector T cell proliferation and function.

Per germline, CDR1 SGHNT and CDR2 YYREEE (reference sequence). The CDR3 consists of 15 residues. V dropped 0 bases and J dropped 2; count of bases not matched to a gene: 3. The method was immunoSEQ multiplex PCR; TCRdb's version includes in-frame clones alone and lacks a portion of them. The sample shows about 22,000 clones, about 90% of them seen only once. The sample comprised CD4+ effector T cells (CD127+, CD25-, CD137-, CD154-) from PBMCs; culture status not recorded. The V gene is TRBV5-4, the J gene TRBJ2-5; 8 bases line up with TRBD2. The clonotype comes from a human donor in good health. For the CDR3, the DNA is TGTGCCAGCAGCTTGGGGCTAGCGGGTCAAGAGACCCAGTACTTC. This encodes CASSLGLAGQETQYF.